Listed below are T cell receptor beta chains from one sample, sequenced in a study of persistence of HIV-infected CD4 T cells. Antigens for these TCRs are unknown. Generated by immunoSEQ multiplex PCR, the TCRdb table keeps only in-frame clones and is missing some. This sample has about 30,000 clones, with 60% to 75% found just once. The starting material was CD4+ T cells sorted from PBMCs after roughly 18-hour stimulation, obtained from a patient who received antiretroviral therapy. The receptors shown here come from an adult man with HIV who was CMV-seropositive. Both conserved end residues are part of each CDR3. The order of the fields is V gene, CDR3 protein.

V: TRBV6-1; CDR3: CASSEVATGSPLHF
V: TRBV7-9; CDR3: CASSLGAGFYNSPLHF
V: TRBV5-1; CDR3: CASSSIGQLNTGELFF
V: TRBV7-9; CDR3: CASSLAAGSTPLHF
V: TRBV24-1; CDR3: CATSDNQPGQGKRAFF
V: TRBV7-8; CDR3: CASSLTGGNTGELFF
V: TRBV19; CDR3: CASSQGYNSPLHF
V: TRBV5-1; CDR3: CASSFLAGGPDLTGELFF
V: TRBV10-3; CDR3: CAISEYGNTEAFF
V: TRBV7-2; CDR3: CASSLSGQGASEQYF
V: TRBV2; CDR3: CASSESRAFNQPQHF
V: TRBV14; CDR3: CASSRGLGREQYF
V: TRBV2; CDR3: CASSDPASSEAFF
V: TRBV24-1; CDR3: CATRSGGAGTVTQAFF
V: TRBV19; CDR3: CASSMGTGTNEKLFF
V: TRBV28; CDR3: CASSSREIYGYTF
V: TRBV2; CDR3: CASSPGPQPYTDTQYF